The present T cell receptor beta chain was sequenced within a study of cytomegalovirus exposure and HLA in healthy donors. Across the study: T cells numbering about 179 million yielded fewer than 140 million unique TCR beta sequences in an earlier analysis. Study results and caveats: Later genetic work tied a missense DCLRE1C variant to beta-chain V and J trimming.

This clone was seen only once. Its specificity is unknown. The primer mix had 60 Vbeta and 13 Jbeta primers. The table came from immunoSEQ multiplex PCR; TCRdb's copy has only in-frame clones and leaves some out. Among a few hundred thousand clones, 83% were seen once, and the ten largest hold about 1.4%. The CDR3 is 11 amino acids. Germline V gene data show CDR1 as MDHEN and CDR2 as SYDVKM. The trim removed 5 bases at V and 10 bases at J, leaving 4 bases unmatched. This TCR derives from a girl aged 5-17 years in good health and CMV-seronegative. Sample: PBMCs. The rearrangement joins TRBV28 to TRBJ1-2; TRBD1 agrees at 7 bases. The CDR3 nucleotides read TGTGCCAGCAGTGGGACAGTAGCCTACACCTTC. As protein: CASSGTVAYTF.